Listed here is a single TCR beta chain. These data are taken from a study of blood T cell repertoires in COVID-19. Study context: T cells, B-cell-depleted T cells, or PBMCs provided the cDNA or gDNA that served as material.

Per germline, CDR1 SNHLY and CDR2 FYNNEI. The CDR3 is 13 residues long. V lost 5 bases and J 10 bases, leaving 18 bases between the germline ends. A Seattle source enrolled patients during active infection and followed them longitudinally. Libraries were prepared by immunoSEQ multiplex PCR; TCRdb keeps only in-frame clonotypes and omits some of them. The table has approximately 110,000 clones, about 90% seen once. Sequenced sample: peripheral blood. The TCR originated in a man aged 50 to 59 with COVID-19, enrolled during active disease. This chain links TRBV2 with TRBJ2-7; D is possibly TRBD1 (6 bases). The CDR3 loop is CASSTDSFNRQYF. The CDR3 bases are TGTGCCAGCAGTACGGACAGTTTTAATAGACAGTACTTC.